This entry concerns a single T cell receptor beta chain. Antigen unknown. The data originate from a study of cytomegalovirus exposure and HLA in healthy donors. Study-level findings and limits: Earlier analysis yielded a pattern in which most TCR beta V segments were productive about 90% or about 30% of the time. It was reported in a later analysis that an Asian-associated ancestry cluster showed fewer N-insertions than the roughly 710-donor mean. The authors considered a cluster of highly shared sequence variants likely to be a sequencing artifact. Cytomegalovirus-associated TCR beta chains were listed, numbering 150 to 200.

The length of the CDR3 is 15 residues. V lost 5 bases to trimming and J lost 0 bases; unmatched junction nucleotides: 6. Germline CDR1 MDHEN, CDR2 SYDVKM. PCR employed 60 Vbeta and 13 Jbeta primers. This table comes from immunoSEQ multiplex PCR, and its TCRdb copy is limited to in-frame clones, with some not included. The table has 85,000 to 130,000 clones, about four fifths seen once. This sequence was found in a woman aged 50 to 60 in good health and CMV-seropositive. Input material: PBMCs. V usage is TRBV28 and J usage is TRBJ1-1, with TRBD1 matching 7 bases. Written as DNA, the CDR3 is TGTGCCAGCAGTGTCCGGGACAGTTTGAACACTGAAGCTTTCTTT. Protein product: CASSVRDSLNTEAFF.